These T cell receptor beta chains were read from a single sample in a study of T cells in Graves' hyperthyroidism and ophthalmopathy. TCRdb fed the multiplex PCR reads into MiXCR, producing one record per CDR3 protein. The table includes 80,000 to 100,000 distinct CDR3 sequences, around 42% detected once. Sequencing was carried out using peripheral blood or thyroid tissue (not recorded which). The receptors originated from a woman under 40 with Graves' hyperthyroidism. CDR3s include the opening cysteine and the closing phenylalanine or tryptophan. The D gene is left open where the match is weak. Clone sizes are given selectively: once, few, many, or a class where the clone is expanded.

>many|TRBV7-9|.|TRBJ2-6
CASSFASSGANVLTF
TGTGCCAGCAGCTTTGCCAGCTCTGGGGCCAACGTCCTGACTTTC
>few|TRBV12-3/TRBV12-4|.|TRBJ2-3
CASSIRNRGYGRDTQYF
TGTGCCAGCAGTATCAGAAACAGGGGATACGGGAGGGATACGCAGTATTTT
>many|TRBV12-3/TRBV12-4|.|TRBJ1-1
CASSAGGVNTEAFF
TGTGCCAGCAGTGCGGGGGGCGTGAACACTGAAGCTTTCTTT
>many|TRBV7-2|.|TRBJ2-7
CASSLRRKDEQYF
TGTGCCAGCAGCTTGCGGAGGAAGGACGAGCAGTACTTC
>many|TRBV6-5|.|TRBJ2-7
CASSSGRIYEQYF
TGTGCCAGCAGTTCCGGACGGATATACGAGCAGTACTTC
>.|TRBV28|.|TRBJ1-3
CASSTFSAGNTIYF
TGTGCCAGCTCGACCTTCTCGGCTGGAAACACCATATATTTT
>many|TRBV6-1|.|TRBJ1-5
CASSEWAWSNQPQHF
TGTGCCAGCAGTGAATGGGCGTGGAGCAATCAGCCCCAGCATTTT
>.|TRBV2|.|TRBJ1-1
CASGKGRLNTEAFF
TGTGCCAGCGGAAAGGGGAGACTGAACACTGAAGCTTTCTTT
>.|TRBV2|TRBD1|TRBJ2-5
CASNSDRVETQYF
TGTGCCAGCAATTCGGACAGGGTAGAGACCCAGTACTTC
>many|TRBV9|TRBD1|TRBJ1-2
CASRTGALSNSDGYTF
TGTGCCAGCAGGACAGGGGCGCTCAGTAATTCGGATGGCTACACCTTC
>.|TRBV7-2|.|TRBJ2-2
CASSLWIGELLF
TGTGCCAGCAGCTTATGGATCGGGGAGCTGCTTTTT
>many|TRBV7-9|.|TRBJ1-2
CASSSPGGGRGEGYTF
TGTGCCAGCAGCTCGCCCGGTGGGGGGCGAGGAGAAGGCTACACCTTC
>.|TRBV2|TRBD1|TRBJ2-5
CASMPGTGAQVETQYF
TGTGCCAGCATGCCCGGGACAGGGGCCCAGGTGGAGACCCAGTACTTC
>once|TRBV6-6|.|TRBJ2-5
CASRTLVQPQYF
TGTGCCAGCAGAACCCTAGTTCAGCCCCAGTACTTC
>.|TRBV10-3|.|TRBJ2-5
CASRDPPHETQYF
TGTGCCAGCAGAGATCCTCCGCACGAGACCCAGTACTTC